The 10 T cell receptor beta chains in this list originate from one sample, sequenced in a study of CD8 T cells in Susac syndrome. It was with random hexamers that about 0.45 to 1 ug RNA was reverse transcribed. TCRdb fed the immunoSEQ multiplex PCR reads into MiXCR, producing one record per CDR3 protein. The sample lists 65,000 to 75,000 distinct CDR3 sequences; 95% were seen once. Input material: CD8+ T cells from PBMCs. These receptors came from a human donor in good health.

This rearrangement joins TRBV4-1 to TRBJ2-7, with 14 bases matching TRBD2. Germline trimming cut 1 base from V and 5 bases from J; bases unmatched to any gene: 4. The CDR3 has 16 amino acids. Germline V gene lookup returns CDR1 MGHRA and CDR2 YSYEKL. CDR3 in DNA: TGCGCCAGCAGCCAAGCTCGGGGACTAGCGGGGGACGAGCAGTACTTC. Translation: CASSQARGLAGDEQYF.

The chain links TRBV29-1 to TRBJ2-7; D perhaps matches TRBD1 (5 bases). This CDR3 is built from 17 residues. The V and J ends lost 0 bases and 4 bases respectively, with 22 bases between them. Looked up from germline, CDR1 is SQVTM and CDR2 is ANQGSEA. CDR3 sequence: CSVEDRTSATLGYEQYF. As DNA, the CDR3 is TGCAGCGTTGAAGACAGGACATCCGCGACCCTTGGGTACGAGCAGTACTTC.

V and J are TRBV6-6 and TRBJ1-2; no clear D. Trimming cost V 2 bases and J 2 bases, with 15 bases left between them. The CDR3 is made up of 16 amino acids. CDR1 is MNHNY and CDR2 is SVGAGI in the germline V gene (reference sequence). The CDR3 reads CASSYTHEGGNYGYTF. DNA for the CDR3: TGTGCCAGCAGTTACACTCACGAGGGAGGAAACTATGGCTACACCTTC.

The rearrangement links TRBV28 to TRBJ2-1, with a possible D match to TRBD2 (5 bases). The ends were cut back, 6 bases at V and 10 bases at J, with 19 bases in the middle. The CDR3 extends over 14 amino acids. Germline lookup yields CDR1 MDHEN and CDR2 SYDVKM. The CDR3, as DNA: TGTGCCAGCAGCGTGAGCGGCCCGGTGATAGAGCAGTTCTTC. Encoded protein: CASSVSGPVIEQFF.

The chain joins TRBV14 to TRBJ1-2; perhaps TRBD1 as D (6 bases). The germline CDR1 and CDR2 sequences are SGHDN and FVKESK. The CDR3 contains 15 residues. V lost 0 bases and J 8 bases, leaving 16 bases between the germline ends. For the CDR3, the DNA is TGTGCCAGCAGCCAAGAAATCACAGGGATAGTCGGCTACACCTTC. Translation: CASSQEITGIVGYTF.

The V call is TRBV28, the J call TRBJ2-7; D unresolved. V lost 4 bases and J 6 bases, leaving 10 bases between the germline ends. Germline V gives CDR1 MDHEN, CDR2 SYDVKM. The CDR3 consists of 12 residues. This CDR3 reads CASSSPLGEQYV. CDR3 in DNA: TGTGCCAGCAGTTCCCCCCTAGGCGAGCAGTACGTC.

V and J are TRBV10-3 and TRBJ1-6; TRBD1 agrees at 10 bases. The germline V gene encodes CDR1 ENHRY and CDR2 SYGVKD. This CDR3 region has 13 residues. V lost 4 bases, J lost 10 bases, and 1 base stayed unmatched. DNA of the CDR3: TGTGCCATCAGTGCGGGACAGGGGTCACCCCTCCACTTT. As protein: CAISAGQGSPLHF.

The rearrangement joins TRBV27 to TRBJ1-2, with 7 bases identical to TRBD1. Looked up from germline, CDR1 is MNHEY and CDR2 is SMNVEV (reference sequence). The trim removed 5 bases at V and 5 bases at J, leaving 5 bases unmatched. The CDR3 is 13 amino acids. CDR3 nucleotide sequence: TGTGCCAGCAGTGCAGGACAGGCGTATGGCTACACCTTC. It encodes CASSAGQAYGYTF.

V is TRBV29-1 and J is TRBJ2-6; 8 nucleotides align to TRBD1. Germline V gene data show CDR1 as SQVTM and CDR2 as ANQGSEA. This CDR3 has 16 amino acids. V dropped 5 bases and J dropped 0; count of bases not matched to a gene: 6. The CDR3 here is CSVRDRGSSGANVLTF. In DNA form, the CDR3 reads TGCAGCGTTAGAGACAGGGGAAGCTCTGGGGCCAACGTCCTGACTTTC.

The chain uses TRBV5-6 and TRBJ2-7, with D unresolved. V shed 5 bases and J shed 0 bases, with 12 bases lying between them. This CDR3 is 14 amino acids long. The germline V gene has CDR1 SGHDT and CDR2 YYEEEE. The CDR3 sequence: CASRSARSSYEQYV. CDR3 DNA: TGTGCCAGCAGATCAGCAAGGAGCTCCTACGAGCAGTACGTC.